Below are 3 T cell receptor beta chains sequenced from a single sample in a study of radiotherapy plus CTLA-4 blockade in lung cancer. Produced via immunoSEQ multiplex PCR; TCRdb's table is partial and in-frame only. The sample consists of some 110,000 clones, around 90% of them appearing once. Sequencing was performed on peripheral blood, taken from a patient treated with radiotherapy plus ipilimumab. The receptors come from a human donor with non-small cell lung cancer that progressed on radiotherapy plus ipilimumab.

This chain joins TRBV7-8 and TRBJ1-5; D unresolved. Looked up from germline, CDR1 is SGHVS and CDR2 is FQNEAQ. There are 14 residues in the CDR3. Trimming cost V 5 bases and J 3 bases, with 11 bases left between them. This CDR3 is CASSIKVSNQPQHF. In DNA, the CDR3 is TGTGCCAGCAGCATTAAGGTTTCCAATCAGCCCCAGCATTTT. The full variable domain, completed using reference TRBV7-8 and TRBJ1-5, is GAGVSQSPRYKVAKRGQDVALRCDPISGHVSLFWYQQALGQGPEFLTYFQNEAQLDKSGLPSDRFFAERPEGSVSTLKIQRTQQEDSAVYLCASSIKVSNQPQHFGDGTRLSIL.

The CDR3 reads CASSQVLSWRQYF. CDR3 bases: TGCGCCAGCAGCCAAGTTCTGAGTTGGCGACAGTACTTC. This chain links TRBV4-1 with TRBJ2-4; D not resolved. The germline V and J ends were trimmed by 1 base and 13 bases, with 14 bases remaining between them. The germline gives CDR1 MGHRA, CDR2 YSYEKL. CDR3 length: 13 residues.

J is TRBJ2-7 and V is TRBV11-2; TRBD2 agrees at 15 bases. V gave up 5 bases and J gave up 4 bases; unmatched junction bases: 6. The CDR3 has 16 residues. The germline CDR1 and CDR2 sequences are SGHAT and FQNNGV. As DNA, the CDR3 is TGTGCCAGCAGCCTGAGGACTAGCGGGAGGGAATACGAGCAGTACTTC. Translation: CASSLRTSGREYEQYF.